This is a list of T cell receptor beta chains from one sample in a study of Ad26.COV2.S vaccination and SARS-CoV-2 variants. Profiling relied on immunoSEQ multiplex PCR, and the TCRdb table lists in-frame clones only, not all of them. The data hold about 180,000 clones, with 70% to 90% observed a single time. The sample was peripheral blood, taken after recovery from COVID-19. The receptor set was obtained from a human donor who had recovered from COVID-19. The CDR3 runs from the conserved cysteine through the conserved F or W. Each record gives: J gene, clone size, D gene, V gene, CDR3 DNA, CDR3 protein. The D gene is left open where the match is weak. Clone size is shown for a subset of rows, as once, few, many or a class of expanded clone.

TRBJ1-4	NA	NA	TRBV6-6	TGTGCCAGCAGTTCAGGAGAAAAACTGTTTTTT	CASSSGEKLFF
TRBJ1-6	NA	TRBD1	TRBV6-2/TRBV6-3	TGTGCCAGCAGTTACGAGCTTATCAACAGGGGCAATTCACCCCTCCACTTT	CASSYELINRGNSPLHF
TRBJ2-1	once	NA	TRBV6-1	TGTGCCAGCAGTGAAACCGGGGGGCGGGTCAATGAGCAGTTCTTC	CASSETGGRVNEQFF
TRBJ1-2	once	NA	TRBV5-1	TGCGCCAGCAGCACCGATAACTATGGCTACACCTTC	CASSTDNYGYTF
TRBJ2-2	NA	NA	TRBV3-1/TRBV3-2	TGTGCCAGCAGCCAAGGGCAGGGGACCGGGGAGCTGTTTTTT	CASSQGQGTGELFF
TRBJ1-5	NA	NA	TRBV3-1/TRBV3-2	TGTGCCAGCAGCCAAGGACGAGGGGGTAATCAGCCCCAGCATTTT	CASSQGRGGNQPQHF
TRBJ1-1	NA	NA	TRBV9	TGTGCCAGCAGCGTAGTACTGAACACTGAAGCTTTCTTT	CASSVVLNTEAFF
TRBJ1-5	once	TRBD1	TRBV19	TGTGCCAGTAGTTTTACCACAGGGGGCTATAGCAATCAGCCCCAGCATTTT	CASSFTTGGYSNQPQHF
TRBJ2-1	NA	NA	TRBV5-6	TGTGCCAGCAGCCCCCTCCAGAAGGGTCATGAGCAGTTCTTC	CASSPLQKGHEQFF
TRBJ2-7	NA	TRBD2	TRBV7-7	TGTGCCAGCAGCCCCCGACTAGCAGCCTACGAGCAGTACTTC	CASSPRLAAYEQYF
TRBJ1-1	NA	TRBD1	TRBV6-1	TGTGCCAGCAGTGAAGTGGGGGACAGGCCCTCGAACACTGAAGCTTTCTTT	CASSEVGDRPSNTEAFF
TRBJ2-3	NA	NA	TRBV5-1	TGCGCCAGCAGCTTGGAGGGAGCGAGTACCTCGCAGTATTTT	CASSLEGASTSQYF
TRBJ2-1	NA	TRBD2	TRBV6-6	TGTGCCAGCTCTCTACTAGCGGGAGAACATGAGCAGTTCTTC	CASSLLAGEHEQFF
TRBJ2-3	NA	NA	TRBV5-6	TGTGCCAGCAGCTTCGGAGGGCCCGAAAGCACAGATACGCAGTATTTT	CASSFGGPESTDTQYF
TRBJ2-1	NA	TRBD2	TRBV27	TGTGCCAGCACTCTAATCGGACTAGCGGGATCCTACAATGAGCAGTTCTTC	CASTLIGLAGSYNEQFF
TRBJ2-7	NA	NA	TRBV18	TGTGCCAGCTCACCCCGGATCGGATCGGCGCGCGACGAGCAGTACTTC	CASSPRIGSARDEQYF
TRBJ1-1	NA	TRBD1	TRBV7-3	TGTGCCAGCAGCTTAACGGGGGTACCGGGACAGGGGATGAACACTGAAGCTTTCTTT	CASSLTGVPGQGMNTEAFF
TRBJ2-3	once	TRBD2	TRBV6-1	TGTGCCAGCAGTGAGAGCGGGAGGGCAGATACGCAGTATTTT	CASSESGRADTQYF
TRBJ1-1	once	NA	TRBV18	TGTGCCAGCTCACCACCGAACGGGTATCAGATGAACACTGAAGCTTTCTTT	CASSPPNGYQMNTEAFF
TRBJ2-7	NA	TRBD1	TRBV5-4	TGTGCCAGCAGCTCCGGGGACAGGGGGTTTTACGAGCAGTACTTC	CASSSGDRGFYEQYF
TRBJ1-2	NA	TRBD1	TRBV28	TGTGCCAGCAGTCCCCCTGGGAGGGGGCTCTATGGCTACACCTTC	CASSPPGRGLYGYTF
TRBJ2-7	NA	NA	TRBV4-1	TGCGCCAGCAGCCAAGAGATATCGGGGTACGAGCAGTACTTC	CASSQEISGYEQYF
TRBJ2-1	NA	NA	TRBV19	TGTGCCAGTAGTACCCACTTAGGCACCTACAATGAGCAGTTCTTC	CASSTHLGTYNEQFF
TRBJ1-5	few	TRBD1	TRBV30	TGTGCCTGGAGTAAGGGGGCGGATAGCAATCAGCCCCAGCATTTT	CAWSKGADSNQPQHF
TRBJ2-3	NA	TRBD2	TRBV10-3	TGTGCCATCAGTCTAGCGGGGGCTAGCACAGATACGCAGTATTTT	CAISLAGASTDTQYF
TRBJ1-5	once	TRBD1	TRBV7-2	TGTGCCAGCAGCTTAGGGGACAGGGTTTCCCAGCCCCAGCATTTT	CASSLGDRVSQPQHF
TRBJ2-1	NA	NA	TRBV7-8	TGTGCCAGCAGGGGTCCTGGGTCGGGGTCGAATGAGCAGTTCTTC	CASRGPGSGSNEQFF